The entry below gives a single TCR beta chain sequence along with its context. Its antigen is currently not known. Per-base qualities were not stored, and no clone one base away is much larger. This specimen comes from a study of cytomegalovirus exposure and HLA in healthy donors (dated by TCRdb to about 2017). With regard to the full study: A later analysis indicated that the roughly 130 validation repertoires were generated on the platform also employed for the approximately 700 repertoires of the first cohort. The study was designed to test whether signatures of past pathogen exposure could be identified by cataloging public T cell receptors. In addition to the first cohort of 666 subjects, a separate validation cohort of approximately 120 different subjects was used. The study combined high-throughput TCR immunosequencing, statistical association of individual TCRs with disease status, and machine learning to predict cytomegalovirus infection status. Points the paper makes about the study in general: The authors suggested that the approach could potentially be generalized to other disease states and immunological phenotypes. The validation cohort had no HLA typing available for a later analysis, so co-occurrence within that cohort was assessed over all 130 or so repertoires. While some public TCRs were present in many individuals, most TCR sequences turned up only very rarely across donors. Three of the identified cytomegalovirus-associated TCR beta chains were confirmed in vitro to be specific for cytomegalovirus antigens. The classifier was reported to diagnose cytomegalovirus status with high specificity and sensitivity in both the original and validation cohorts. Of the cluster scores, approximately 95% were above 0 in a later analysis, which found that TCRs clustered in the first cohort also tended to co-occur in the 120 validation repertoires. The study listed 170 or so TCR beta chains as associated with cytomegalovirus.

Separate from the roughly 700-subject first cohort, the validation cohort of around 130 subjects was the group to which the donors belonged. Library preparation employed the immunoSEQ multiplex PCR assay. The source study handled its data this way. A statistical classification framework was built for diagnosing cytomegalovirus status from the catalog of TCR beta chain sequences. What TCRdb holds here is the immuneACCESS table cut down to in-frame rearrangements. Part of the clones is not present; checked against another copy, under half of the missing clones reflect an unresolved V gene, and the others are unexplained. D and trimming come from the DNA, and the V and J calls and clone size come from that table. This sample has 68,000 or so clones in its table, and around 89% of those were observed once. The ten most abundant clones make up roughly 1.2% of the sample. The CDR3 runs 15 amino acids, cysteine and phenylalanine included. The sequence is cut down to CDR3 DNA, 45 bases in frame from base 1.

This TCR derives from a woman between 18 and 30 years old in good health and CMV-seronegative. Here the chain combines TRBV1 and TRBJ2-3; the D call in the table, TRBD1, was not verified against the DNA. TRBV1 is tagged as a pseudogene. Sequencing was done on a sample of PBMCs. The nucleotide sequence reads as follows: TGCACCAGCATACAGGGGGCATGTAGCACAGATACGCAGTATTTT. Its protein reads: CTSIQGACSTDTQYF.